This record covers a single TCR beta chain. Its antigen is as yet unknown. The data belong to a study of cytomegalovirus exposure and HLA in healthy donors. Whole-study findings and limits: There were over 150 TCR beta chains listed as cytomegalovirus-associated. A later analysis reportedly found that, within productive TCRs, an Asian-associated ancestry cluster had fewer N-insertions than the mean observed across the roughly 730 donors.

Both 60 Vbeta primers and 13 Jbeta primers went into the PCR. Some clones are missing from TCRdb's copy, which holds only in-frame ones; the method was immunoSEQ multiplex PCR. The data contain 100,000 to 150,000 clones, more than 75% of them singletons. This receptor was obtained from a woman aged 50 to 60 in good health and CMV-seropositive. Sequencing was performed on PBMCs.

DNA of the CDR3: TGTGCCAGCAGCTTGGACGCGATCGGGGAGCTGTTTTTT. As protein: CASSLDAIGELFF. The rearrangement links TRBV5-4 to TRBJ2-2; D is unclear. Trimming removed 0 bases at V and 7 bases at J, with 7 bases between. The CDR3 is 13 amino acids. The V gene's germline CDR1 is SGHNT and CDR2 YYREEE (reference sequence).